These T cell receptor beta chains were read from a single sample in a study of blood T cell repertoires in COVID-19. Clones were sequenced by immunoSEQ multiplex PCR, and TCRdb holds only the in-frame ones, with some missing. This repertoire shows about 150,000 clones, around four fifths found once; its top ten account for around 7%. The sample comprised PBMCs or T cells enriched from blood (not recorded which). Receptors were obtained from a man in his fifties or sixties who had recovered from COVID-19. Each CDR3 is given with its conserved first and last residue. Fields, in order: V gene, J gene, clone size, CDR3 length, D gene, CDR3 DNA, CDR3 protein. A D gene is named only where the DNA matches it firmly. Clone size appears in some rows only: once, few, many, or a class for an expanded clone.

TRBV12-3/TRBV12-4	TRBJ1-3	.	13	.	TGTGCCAGCGACAGAGACTCTGGAAACACCATATATTTT	CASDRDSGNTIYF
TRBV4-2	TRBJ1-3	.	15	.	TGTGCCAGCAGCCAGGACAGATCCTCTGGAAACACCATATATTTT	CASSQDRSSGNTIYF
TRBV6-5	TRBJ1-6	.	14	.	TGTGCCAGCAGTTCGTCCCGGTGGAATTCACCCCTCCACTTT	CASSSSRWNSPLHF
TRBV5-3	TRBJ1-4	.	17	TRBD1	TGTGCCAGAAGACGGACAGGGACTCTTGCAACTAATGAAAAACTGTTTTTT	CARRRTGTLATNEKLFF
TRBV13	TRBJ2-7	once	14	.	TGTGCCAGCAGTTCGCAGCGGACTCCCTACGAGCAGTACTTC	CASSSQRTPYEQYF
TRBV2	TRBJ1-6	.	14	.	TGTGCCAGCAGTTTTCAGGGGCCGAGGTCACCCCTCCACTTT	CASSFQGPRSPLHF
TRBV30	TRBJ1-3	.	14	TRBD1	TGTGCCTGGAGCGACCCAGGGGGCTTAGACACCATATATTTT	CAWSDPGGLDTIYF
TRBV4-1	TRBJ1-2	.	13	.	TGCGCCAGCAGCCAAGGGGGCTACTATGGCTACACCTTC	CASSQGGYYGYTF
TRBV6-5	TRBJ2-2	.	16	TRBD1	TGTGCCAGCAGTTACCCCGGGACAGGGCTTGGCGGGGAGCTGTTTTTT	CASSYPGTGLGGELFF
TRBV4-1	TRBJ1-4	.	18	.	TGCGCCAGCAGCCAAGACGGAGTAGGATCGTCAACTAATGAAAAACTGTTTTTT	CASSQDGVGSSTNEKLFF
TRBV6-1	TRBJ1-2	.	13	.	TGTGCCAGCAGTGAAGACAGGCCCTATGGCTACACCTTC	CASSEDRPYGYTF
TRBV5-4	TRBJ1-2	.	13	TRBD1	TGTGCCAGCAGCTTGGGGACAGGGGTTGGCTACACCTTC	CASSLGTGVGYTF
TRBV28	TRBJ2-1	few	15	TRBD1	TGTGCCAGCAGCTCCGGGACAGGGTTCTACAATGAGCAGTTCTTC	CASSSGTGFYNEQFF
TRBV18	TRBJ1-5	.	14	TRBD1	TGTGCCAGCTCGGGTCAGGGGGTTAATCAGCCCCAGCATTTT	CASSGQGVNQPQHF
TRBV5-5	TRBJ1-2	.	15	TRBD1	TGTGCCAGCAGCCCAACGACAGGGGGCGCCTATGGCTACACCTTC	CASSPTTGGAYGYTF
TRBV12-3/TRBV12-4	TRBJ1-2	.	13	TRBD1	TGTGCCAGCAGTTTGGTGGACAGGGAAGGCTACACCTTC	CASSLVDREGYTF
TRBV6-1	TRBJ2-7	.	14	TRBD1	TGTGCCAGCAGTGAAGCGGGGACAGGGAGGGAGCAGTACTTC	CASSEAGTGREQYF
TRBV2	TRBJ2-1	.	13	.	TGTGCCAGCATTGGCGGCTTGGACAATGAGCAGTTCTTC	CASIGGLDNEQFF
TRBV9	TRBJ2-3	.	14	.	TGTGCCAGCAGCGTGCGGGGCTCCACAGATACGCAGTATTTT	CASSVRGSTDTQYF
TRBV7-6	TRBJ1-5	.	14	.	TGTGCCAGCAGCCAGAGGGAGGGCAATCAGCCCCAGCATTTT	CASSQREGNQPQHF
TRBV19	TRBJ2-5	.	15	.	TGTGCCAGTACCCCGGGGGCAGGGGGGATGGAGACCCAGTACTTC	CASTPGAGGMETQYF
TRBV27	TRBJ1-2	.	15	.	TGTGCCAGCAGTTTAGGAGGGAACCTTAACTATGGCTACACCTTC	CASSLGGNLNYGYTF
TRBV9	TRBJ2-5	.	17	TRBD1	TGTGCCAGCAGCCCCCCTAGCCGGACAGGGCGGCACGAGACCCAGTACTTC	CASSPPSRTGRHETQYF
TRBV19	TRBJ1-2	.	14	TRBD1	TGTGCCAGTACCCGGGACAGGACCATCGGAGGCTACACCTTC	CASTRDRTIGGYTF
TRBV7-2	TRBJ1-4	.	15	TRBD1	TGTGCCAGCAGCGGGATCAGGGGGCGCGGGGAAAAACTGTTTTTT	CASSGIRGRGEKLFF
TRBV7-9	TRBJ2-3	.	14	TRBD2	TGTGCCAGCAGCTTGGCAAAAACTAGCGGGGTTCAGTATTTT	CASSLAKTSGVQYF
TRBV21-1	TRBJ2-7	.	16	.	TGTGCCAGCAGCTCCCCAGAGCCCACTAGGAAGTACGAGCAGTACTTC	CASSSPEPTRKYEQYF
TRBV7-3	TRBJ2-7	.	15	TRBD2	TGTGCCAGCAGCATAACTAGCGGGGGGACCTACGAGCAGTACTTC	CASSITSGGTYEQYF
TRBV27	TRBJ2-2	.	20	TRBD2	TGTGCCAGCAGTTTAACGGCGGGGGGGCCAGGTCGAACCGATACCGGGGAGCTGTTTTTT	CASSLTAGGPGRTDTGELFF
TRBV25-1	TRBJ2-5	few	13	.	TGTGCCAGCAGTGTGGGCAGCCAAGAGACCCAGTACTTC	CASSVGSQETQYF
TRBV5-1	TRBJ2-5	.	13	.	TGCGCCAGCAGCTTGGCGGGTAAAGAGACCCAGTACTTC	CASSLAGKETQYF
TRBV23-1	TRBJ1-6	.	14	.	TGCGCCAGCACTCGGCAGAGGCTGGGTTCACCCCTCCACTTT	CASTRQRLGSPLHF
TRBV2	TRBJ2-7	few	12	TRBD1	TGTGCCAGCAGCAGGGGGTCCAACGAGCAGTACTTC	CASSRGSNEQYF
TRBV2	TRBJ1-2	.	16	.	TGTGCCAGCAGTGAAGCGCTTCGGGTTTCTGAGAGGGGCTACACCTTC	CASSEALRVSERGYTF
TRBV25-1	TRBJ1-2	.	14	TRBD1	TGTGCCAGCAGTGAAGTCACAGGGGTGGATGGCTACACCTTC	CASSEVTGVDGYTF
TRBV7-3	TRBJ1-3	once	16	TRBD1	TGTGCCAGCAGCTTAACCGGGACAGGGACTGGAAACACCATATATTTT	CASSLTGTGTGNTIYF
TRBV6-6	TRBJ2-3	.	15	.	TGTGCCAGCAGCCCAGGGGGGATCAGCACAGATACGCAGTATTTT	CASSPGGISTDTQYF
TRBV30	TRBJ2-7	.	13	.	TGTGCCTGGAGTACAACACCGCTCTACGAGCAGTACTTC	CAWSTTPLYEQYF
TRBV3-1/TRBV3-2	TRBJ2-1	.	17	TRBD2	TGTGCCAGCAGCCAAGATCCTCCAGCGGGGGGGTACAATGAGCAGTTCTTC	CASSQDPPAGGYNEQFF
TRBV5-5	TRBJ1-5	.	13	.	TGTGCCAGCAGCTGGGGAGGGTCTCAGCCCCAGCATTTT	CASSWGGSQPQHF
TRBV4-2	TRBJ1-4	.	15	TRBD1	TGTGCCAGCAGCCTCCGACAGGGGAGGAATGAAAAACTGTTTTTT	CASSLRQGRNEKLFF
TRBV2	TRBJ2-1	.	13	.	TGTGCCAGCAGTGTTGGGCAGCTAAGTAAGCAGTTCTTC	CASSVGQLSKQFF